This is a list of T cell receptor beta chains from one sample in a study of Graves' ophthalmopathy and Graves' hyperthyroidism. TCRdb reprocessed the multiplex PCR reads via MiXCR and lists one record per CDR3 protein. This table has 740,000 or so distinct CDR3 sequences, 35% to 50% appearing once. Sequencing used peripheral blood. These receptors were obtained from an adult man with Graves' ophthalmopathy. The CDR3 runs from the conserved cysteine through the conserved F or W. Fields, in order: D gene, V gene, clone size, J gene, CDR3 length, CDR3 protein, CDR3 DNA. A D gene is named only where the DNA matches it firmly. Clone size is shown for a subset of rows, as once, few, many or a class of expanded clone.

.	TRBV27	.	TRBJ1-3	13	CASGISGTNTIYF	TGTGCCAGCGGAATTTCCGGAACAAACACCATATATTTT
.	TRBV24-1	once	TRBJ2-7	10	CATGRYEQYF	TGTGCCACGGGGCGCTACGAGCAGTACTTC
.	TRBV19	many	TRBJ1-5	15	CASTRRDGSNQPQHF	TGTGCCAGTACTCGAAGGGACGGGAGCAATCAGCCCCAGCATTTT
TRBD1	TRBV7-9	.	TRBJ1-6	15	CASRPTGASNSPLHF	TGTGCCAGCAGACCGACAGGGGCCTCTAATTCACCCCTCCACTTT
.	TRBV5-6	few	TRBJ1-4	16	CASSSRGQLRREKLFF	TGTGCCAGCAGTTCAAGAGGACAACTAAGGCGTGAAAAACTGTTTTTT
TRBD1	TRBV15	.	TRBJ1-4	17	CATSRDAGQGGTEKLFF	TGTGCCACCAGCAGAGATGCGGGACAGGGAGGAACTGAAAAACTGTTTTTT
.	TRBV9	.	TRBJ1-1	14	CASSPQPEGTEAFF	TGTGCCAGCAGCCCTCAGCCTGAGGGTACTGAAGCTTTCTTT
.	TRBV10-2	few	TRBJ2-2	13	CAPFGADTGELFF	TGCGCCCCATTTGGGGCAGACACCGGGGAGCTGTTTTTT
TRBD2	TRBV12-3/TRBV12-4	.	TRBJ2-5	15	CASSSRRAGRTAQYF	TGTGCCAGCAGTTCAAGACGAGCGGGACGGACGGCCCAGTACTTC
.	TRBV4-1	.	TRBJ1-6	15	CASSQAQGPHSPLHF	TGCGCCAGCAGCCAAGCTCAGGGGCCCCATTCACCCCTCCACTTT
.	TRBV10-1	many	TRBJ1-4	13	CASSESMGEKLFF	TGCGCCAGCAGTGAGTCGATGGGTGAAAAACTGTTTTTT
.	TRBV7-3	.	TRBJ1-1	16	CASSFEAGRSNTEAFF	TGTGCCAGCAGCTTCGAGGCGGGGCGCAGTAACACTGAAGCTTTCTTT
.	TRBV29-1	many	TRBJ2-5	14	CSVVGRVGAETQYF	TGCAGCGTTGTAGGTCGGGTCGGGGCAGAGACCCAGTACTTC
TRBD1	TRBV20-1	.	TRBJ2-7	15	CSARPLGQGVHEQYF	TGCAGTGCTAGACCCTTGGGACAGGGGGTCCACGAGCAGTACTTC
.	TRBV15	few	TRBJ1-3	18	CATSRDLPGRTSGNTIYF	TGTGCCACCAGCAGAGATTTGCCGGGCCGGACTTCTGGAAACACCATATATTTT
.	TRBV9	.	TRBJ1-4	17	CASSAQGGRVDTEKLFF	TGTGCCAGCAGCGCCCAGGGCGGCAGGGTCGACACTGAAAAACTGTTTTTT